This TCR beta chain originates from a study of T cells in Graves' hyperthyroidism and ophthalmopathy. Study-level points and caveats: Within blood appeared most thyroid clonotypes that had expanded above 0.001. A 13 V-J signature model discriminated ophthalmopathy versus stable hyperthyroidism.

Uncontrolled infection, other autoimmune disease, pregnancy or lactation led to exclusion. The CDR3 is 17 residues long. Germline assignment: CDR1 SNHLY and CDR2 FYNNEI. The J segment lost 7 bases and the V segment lost 3 bases, leaving 8 bases of the junction unmatched. This clonotype was observed at least ten times. Antigen specificity is unknown. RNA transcripts were the template for amplifying TCR beta CDR3 regions. The TCR CDR3 first-round RT-PCR relied on the HTBI primer set. Each CDR3 protein is one row after TCRdb ran MiXCR on the multiplex PCR reads. Among fewer than 850,000 distinct CDR3 sequences listed, 17% were seen once.

The clonotype comes from a man between 50 and 59 years old with Graves' hyperthyroidism. This chain connects TRBV2 to TRBJ2-2; TRBD2 aligns across 13 bases. Sequencing used blood. The CDR3 DNA reads as TGTGCCAGCAGTGACCCTGGGACTAGCGGGACAGACGGGGAGCTGTTTTTT. It is translated as CASSDPGTSGTDGELFF.